This T cell receptor (beta chain) stems from a study of cytomegalovirus exposure and HLA in healthy donors. PCR primers comprised 60 Vbeta and 13 Jbeta primers. Data came from immunoSEQ multiplex PCR; TCRdb stores just in-frame clones and leaves some out. Of roughly 80,000 clones listed, less than 85% are singletons. Regarding the study as a whole: An analysis done earlier found most TCR beta V segments productive about 87% or about 30% of the time. Association of a missense DCLRE1C variant with TCR beta V- and J-gene trimming was reported in a later analysis. When analyzed later, the rates of TCR association showed variation by HLA locus, with DRB1 the most and HLA-C the fewest.

CDR3 length equals 19 residues. CDR1 SGHRS and CDR2 YFSETQ come from the germline V gene. The J segment lost 2 bases and the V segment lost 7 bases, leaving 14 bases of the junction unmatched. As to this clone: What it binds is not known.

V gene TRBV5-1 combines with J gene TRBJ2-5; 16 positions agree with TRBD2. The specimen sequenced was PBMCs. This clonotype originated in a male donor in good health and CMV-seronegative. In DNA, the CDR3 is TGCGCCAGCCGGCCCCGTGGGACTAGCGGGGGGGCAGTGCAAGAGACCCAGTACTTC. Encoded protein: CASRPRGTSGGAVQETQYF. Combining the CDR3 with reference TRBV5-1 and TRBJ2-5 gives the whole variable domain KAGVTQTPRYLIKTRGQQVTLSCSPISGHRSVSWYQQTPGQGLQFLFEYFSETQRNKGNFPGRFSGRQFSNSRSEMNVSTLELGDSALYLCASRPRGTSGGAVQETQYFGPGTRLLVL.